This entry concerns a single TCR beta chain. This entry comes from a study of blood T cell repertoires in COVID-19. Adults between roughly 18 and 89 years of age took part from about 24 US areas. Recovered Cohort 3 donors showed two negative PCRs, clearance, or symptom resolution. CDR1 and CDR2 from the germline V gene are SGHNT and YYREEE (reference sequence). V lost 0 bases to trimming and J lost 3 bases, with 5 bases between them. This CDR3 has 13 amino acids. Produced via immunoSEQ multiplex PCR; TCRdb's table is partial and in-frame only. The top ten clones hold around 2.6% of a sample with 230,000 or so clones, less than 90% of them seen once.

The chain uses TRBV5-4 and TRBJ2-3; D unclear. Sequencing input: PBMCs or T cells enriched from blood (not recorded which). This clonotype originated in a woman in her twenties or thirties who had recovered from COVID-19. CDR3 bases: TGTGCCAGCAGCTTGGCCAGGACAGATACGCAGTATTTT. Its translation is CASSLARTDTQYF.